This entry lists 5 T cell receptor beta chains sequenced from one sample in a study of cytomegalovirus exposure and HLA in healthy donors. PCR was performed using 60 Vbeta and 13 Jbeta primers. The data were produced by immunoSEQ multiplex PCR, yet TCRdb's version contains in-frame clones alone and is incomplete. Its clone listing holds 150,000 to 200,000 clones. The sequenced material came from PBMCs. The source is a woman aged 60-75 years in good health and CMV-seronegative.

The J gene is TRBJ2-1, the V gene TRBV19, with 10 bases lining up with TRBD1. With V trimmed by 4 bases and J by 6 bases, 12 bases remained unmatched. The CDR3 covers 17 residues. Germline loops: CDR1 LNHDA, CDR2 SQIVND (reference sequence). The CDR3 sequence: CASSRGSGTGAVNEQFF. The DNA for the CDR3 is TGTGCCAGTAGTAGGGGATCGGGGACAGGGGCTGTCAATGAGCAGTTCTTC.

The gene calls are TRBV6-1 and TRBJ1-6; 8 bases align to TRBD1. The V gene's germline CDR1 is MNHNS and CDR2 SASEGT. Trimming took 4 bases from V and 7 from J; bases not matched to a gene: 6. CDR3 size: 15 residues. This CDR3 reads CASSASTGVNSPLHF. The DNA of the CDR3 is TGTGCCAGCAGTGCCTCGACAGGGGTCAATTCACCCCTCCACTTT.

The chain has TRBV4-1 and TRBJ2-5; 7 positions match TRBD1. The J call may be wrong; the DNA end is better matched by TRBJ2-7. CDR3 length: 15 residues. Germline V gene lookup returns CDR1 MGHRA and CDR2 YSYEKL. CDR3 loop: CASRGLVGQDYEQYF. The DNA for the CDR3 is TGCGCCAGCAGGGGTTTAGTAGGACAGGACTACGAGCAGTACTTC.

The chain uses TRBV4-1 and TRBJ2-7, with 7 bases matching TRBD2. V lost 1 base and J lost 4; bases outside the gene matches: 4. Per the germline V gene, CDR1 is MGHRA and CDR2 is YSYEKL. The CDR3 consists of 14 residues. The CDR3 reads CASSQGGTTYEQYF. The CDR3, as DNA: TGCGCCAGCAGCCAAGGCGGGACTACTTACGAGCAGTACTTC.

J is TRBJ2-5 and V is TRBV7-3, with 7 bases lining up with TRBD1. Germline CDR1 reads SGHTA; CDR2 reads FQGTGA. J was trimmed by 1 base and V by 5 bases; bases with no gene match: 19. This CDR3 has 19 residues. CDR3 residues: CASSPYNRGSFRGQETQYF. The CDR3 nucleotides read TGTGCCAGCAGCCCCTATAACAGGGGAAGCTTTCGGGGCCAAGAGACCCAGTACTTC. The complete variable domain, with remaining parts taken from reference TRBV7-3 and TRBJ2-5, reads GAGVSQTPSNKVTEKGKYVELRCDPISGHTALYWYRQSLGQGPEFLIYFQGTGAADDSGLPNDRFFAVRPEGSVSTLKIQRTERGDSAVYLCASSPYNRGSFRGQETQYFGPGTRLLVL.